These T cell receptor beta chains were read from a single sample in a study of cytomegalovirus exposure and HLA in healthy donors. Some clones are missing from TCRdb's copy, which holds only in-frame ones; the method was immunoSEQ multiplex PCR. The sample includes some 160,000 clones, 80% to 90% of them seen just once. Sample: PBMCs. The receptors come from a man aged 18 to 35 in good health and CMV-seronegative. CDR3s include the opening cysteine and the closing phenylalanine or tryptophan. The D gene is left open where the match is weak. For some rows the clone size is stated as once, few or many, or as a class when expanded; others skip it.

j_call | d_call | clone_size | v_call | cdr3_nt | cdr3_aa
TRBJ2-5 | NA | once | TRBV7-3 | TGTGCCAGCAGCTTAACAGGGGAAGCGACCCAGTACTTC | CASSLTGEATQYF
TRBJ2-2 | NA | NA | TRBV19 | TGTGCCAGTCGGAAGGGGCAGAACACCGGGGAGCTGTTTTTT | CASRKGQNTGELFF
TRBJ2-7 | NA | NA | TRBV4-3 | TGCGCCAGCAGCCAAGAAAGGGGTTCCTACGAGCAGTACTTC | CASSQERGSYEQYF
TRBJ1-1 | NA | NA | TRBV10-3 | TGTGCCATCAACTGGGCTTTCTTT | CAINWAFF
TRBJ1-5 | NA | once | TRBV28 | TGTGCCAGCAGTTTACGAGGGTTCACCTATAGCAATCAGCCCCAGCATTTT | CASSLRGFTYSNQPQHF
TRBJ2-5 | TRBD1 | NA | TRBV9 | TGTGCCAGCAGCGCGGGGACAGGGTCAGAGACCCAGTACTTC | CASSAGTGSETQYF
TRBJ1-2 | TRBD1 | NA | TRBV18 | TGTGCCAGCTCAGAGGGGACAGTCTATGGCTACACCTTC | CASSEGTVYGYTF
TRBJ2-3 | NA | NA | TRBV28 | TGTGCCAGCAGTTCACCGGGAGACAGGGGCACAGATACGCAGTATTTT | CASSSPGDRGTDTQYF
TRBJ2-5 | NA | NA | TRBV6-1 | TGTGCCAGCAGCGGAGTCCGAGAGACCCAGTACTTC | CASSGVRETQYF
TRBJ1-4 | TRBD1 | NA | TRBV6-6 | TGTGCCAGCAGTTCCCCCAGGGGGGTAGATGAAAAACTGTTTTTT | CASSSPRGVDEKLFF
TRBJ2-5 | TRBD2 | NA | TRBV13 | TGTGCCAGCAGCTCAGTCCCGGGACTAGCGGGGGGGCGAGAGACCCAGTACTTC | CASSSVPGLAGGRETQYF
TRBJ2-5 | NA | NA | TRBV2 | TGTGCCAGCAGTGGACAGATCACCCAGTACTTC | CASSGQITQYF
TRBJ2-5 | TRBD2 | NA | TRBV6-5 | TGTGCCAGCAGAGCCCTAGCGGGGGTCGTGGAGACCCAGTACTTC | CASRALAGVVETQYF
TRBJ1-5 | NA | NA | TRBV19 | TGTGCCAGTCAGGTATCTTATCAGCCCCAGCATTTT | CASQVSYQPQHF
TRBJ1-3 | NA | NA | TRBV28 | TGTGCCAGCAGTTTGATGGGACTGGGCTCTGGAAACACCATATATTTT | CASSLMGLGSGNTIYF
TRBJ2-3 | NA | NA | TRBV18 | TGTGCCAGCTCACCGGGGAGCCTCACAGATACGCAGTATTTT | CASSPGSLTDTQYF
TRBJ1-4 | NA | NA | TRBV27 | TGTGCCAGCAGTTTATACGGCGGCCGGGATGAAAAACTGTTTTTT | CASSLYGGRDEKLFF
TRBJ2-7 | NA | NA | TRBV4-3 | TGCGCCAGCAGCCAAGATAACGAGGACTACGAGCAGTACTTC | CASSQDNEDYEQYF
TRBJ2-3 | NA | NA | TRBV2 | TGTGCCAGCAGCCCGACAGAAAACACAGATACGCAGTATTTT | CASSPTENTDTQYF
TRBJ2-7 | TRBD1 | NA | TRBV27 | TGTGCCAGCAGCCGGACAGGGCAAACCTACGAGCAGTACTTC | CASSRTGQTYEQYF
TRBJ1-1 | NA | few | TRBV4-3 | TGCGCCAGCAGCCAAGTAGGGGGTAACACTGAAGCTTTCTTT | CASSQVGGNTEAFF
TRBJ1-1 | NA | NA | TRBV9 | TGTGCCAGCAGCGTAGCAACAGGGCGCACTGAAGCTTTCTTT | CASSVATGRTEAFF
TRBJ2-7 | NA | NA | TRBV28 | TGTGCCAGCAGTTTTGAGGGCTACGAGCAGTACTTC | CASSFEGYEQYF
TRBJ2-7 | NA | NA | TRBV19 | TGTGCCAGTAGTGCAGGGGGGGAGCAGTACTTC | CASSAGGEQYF
TRBJ2-5 | TRBD1 | few | TRBV25-1 | TGTGCCAGCAGAGGTGGGACAGGGGGCTTCGAGACCCAGTACTTC | CASRGGTGGFETQYF
TRBJ1-4 | NA | few | TRBV5-5 | TGTGCCAGCAGCTTGCGTCAGGGTGATGAAAAACTGTTTTTT | CASSLRQGDEKLFF
TRBJ1-2 | NA | NA | TRBV28 | TGTGCCAGCAGTTTTCGGTCCCAAGATGGCTACACCTTC | CASSFRSQDGYTF
TRBJ1-2 | TRBD1 | once | TRBV6-6 | TGTGCCAGCAGTTATGATACAGGGGCTAACTATGGCTACACCTTC | CASSYDTGANYGYTF